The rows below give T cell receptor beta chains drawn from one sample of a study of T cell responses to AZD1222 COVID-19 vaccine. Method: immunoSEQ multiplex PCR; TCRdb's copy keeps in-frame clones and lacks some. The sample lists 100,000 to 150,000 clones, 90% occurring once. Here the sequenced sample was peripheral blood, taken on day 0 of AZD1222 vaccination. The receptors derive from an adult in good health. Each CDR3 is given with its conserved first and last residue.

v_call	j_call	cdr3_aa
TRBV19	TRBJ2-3	CASSYRVADTQYF
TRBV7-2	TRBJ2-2	CASSLDMGAELFF
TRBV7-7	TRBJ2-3	CASSQAGGPPDTQYF
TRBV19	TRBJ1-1	CASSMFDGITEAFF
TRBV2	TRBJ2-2	CAGRQGLGGELFF
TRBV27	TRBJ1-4	CASSLDGNEKLFF
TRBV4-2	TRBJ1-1	CASSQGRENTEAFF
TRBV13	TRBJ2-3	CASSLRQGTPTDTQYF
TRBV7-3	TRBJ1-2	CASSPWGGADYGYTF
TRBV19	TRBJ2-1	CASSHPKGLAGGREQFF
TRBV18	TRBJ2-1	CASSNGRSEQFF
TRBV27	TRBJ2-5	CASSLGGMETQYF
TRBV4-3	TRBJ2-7	CASSPAVRDSPYEQYF
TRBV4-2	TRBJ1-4	CASSPRPANEKLFF
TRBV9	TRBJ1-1	CASSAQGLGNTEAFF
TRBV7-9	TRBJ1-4	CASSLPWGTNEKLFF
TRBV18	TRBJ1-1	CASSPNRGREAEAFF
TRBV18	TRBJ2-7	CASSPETGGDEQYF
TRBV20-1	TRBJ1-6	CSASGPAGGVYSPLHF
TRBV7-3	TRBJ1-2	CASSSSGHGYTF
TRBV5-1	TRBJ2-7	CASSLGRLAGGSDEQYF
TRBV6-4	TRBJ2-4	CASSRSRKPAGGAKNIQYF
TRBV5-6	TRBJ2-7	CASSPSTGTDTYEQYF
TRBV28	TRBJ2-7	CASQSPGTYEQYF
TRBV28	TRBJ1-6	CASSPLRTLDSPLHF
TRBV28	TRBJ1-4	CASSPNGANEKLFF
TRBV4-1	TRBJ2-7	CASSQALGQFHEQYF
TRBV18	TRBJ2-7	CASSPSSGMDYEQYF
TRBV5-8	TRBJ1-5	CASSFLNQPQHF
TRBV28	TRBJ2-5	CASSRPPGGGETQYF
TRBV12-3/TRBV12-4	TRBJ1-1	CASSSTNTEAFF
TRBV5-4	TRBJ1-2	CASSLATGTLGYTF
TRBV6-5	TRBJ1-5	CASSSTGTENQPQHF
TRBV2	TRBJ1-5	CASSGGQGLVSNQPQHF
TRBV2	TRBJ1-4	CASSEATGGWEKLFF
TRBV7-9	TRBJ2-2	CASSGPGLAGEDGELFF
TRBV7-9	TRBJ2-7	CASSAAGGPSYEQYF
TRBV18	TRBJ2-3	CASSPSTDTQYF
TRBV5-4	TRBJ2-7	CASSLLMVGSTHEQYF
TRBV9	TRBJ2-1	CASSVGSQYNEQFF
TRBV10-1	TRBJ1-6	CASSESGTANSPLHF
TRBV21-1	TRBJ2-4	CASNNRGGGNIQYF
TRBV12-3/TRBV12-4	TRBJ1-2	CASSLQGAKGYTF
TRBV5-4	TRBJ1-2	CASSLEQEYGYTF
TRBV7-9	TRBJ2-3	CASSLLSSTNTQYF